The 21 T cell receptor beta chains below come from one sample, sequenced in a study of regulatory T cells in long-lasting Graves disease. Sample time point: newly diagnosed GD, antithyroid drugs for less than 3 months. PBMC RNA was the source of the TCR library. Combining iRepertoire HTBI primers with Arm-PCR of CDR3 regions, the authors built TCR beta libraries. TCRdb reprocessed the multiplex PCR reads with MiXCR, giving one entry per CDR3 protein. The table records over 350,000 distinct CDR3 sequences, about 15% of them present only once. Separately, the same data were catalogued under a study of T cells in Graves' hyperthyroidism and ophthalmopathy.

Sequences were derived from peripheral blood mononuclear cells (PBMCs), sampled at new diagnosis, from a patient treated with antithyroid drugs. These receptors all stem from a woman aged 40 to 55 with Graves disease.

As concerns this clonotype: Germline and junction disagree at one end, which may indicate a read error. This chain uses TRBV14 with TRBJ2-7; a possible D gene is TRBD2 (7 bases). Germline CDR1 reads SGHDN; CDR2 reads FVKESK. CDR3 length: 14 residues. CDR3 DNA sequence: TGTGCCAGCAGTCTTGGGGGGGGCACCTACGGGCAGTACTTC. This codes for CASSLGGGTYGQYF.

This clonotype was observed many times. The chain combines TRBV25-1 with TRBJ2-7; 7 nucleotides match TRBD1. Germline-derived CDR1 and CDR2 are MGHDK and SYGVNS. Trimming cost V 0 bases and J 2 bases; bases outside gene matches: 10. This CDR3 contains 17 residues. CDR3 nucleotide sequence: TGTGCCAGCAGTGAATATATTCGGGACAGCCCTACCTACGAGCAGTACTTC. Encoded protein: CASSEYIRDSPTYEQYF.

Remarks on this clonotype: Just one base apart from a much larger clone, this may be a read error. The chain employs TRBV3-1 and TRBJ2-7; tentatively, D is TRBD2 (5 bases). Germline-derived CDR1 and CDR2 are LGHDT and YNNKEL (reference sequence). The CDR3 is 12 amino acids. The V and J ends lost 8 bases and 7 bases respectively, with 15 bases between them. This CDR3 is CASARGPEEQYF. For the CDR3, the DNA is TGTGCCAGCGCTCGCGGGCCGGAGGAGCAGTACTTC.

V usage is TRBV27 and J usage is TRBJ1-1; D is unclear. CDR1 and CDR2 from the germline V gene are MNHEY and SMNVEV (reference sequence). The CDR3 loop spans 14 amino acids. With 2 bases removed from V and 5 bases from J, the gap between germline ends came to 12 bases. CDR3 sequence reads: CASSLSGVGTEAFF. The DNA for the CDR3 is TGTGCCAGCAGTTTAAGTGGGGTTGGGACTGAAGCTTTCTTT.

This clonotype was observed at least ten times. The CDR3 nucleotides are TGTGCCACCTCATACAGGGGTCAGGACGAGCAGTACTTC. Amino acid sequence: CATSYRGQDEQYF. The rearrangement uses TRBV2 and TRBJ2-7; 7 bases line up with TRBD1. The length of the CDR3 is 13 residues. The V and J ends lost 10 bases and 5 bases, in that order; junction bases with no gene match: 11. Germline CDR1 is SNHLY and CDR2 is FYNNEI.

This clonotype showed up many times. The V call is TRBV30, the J call TRBJ2-5; 7 positions match TRBD1. The V gene end was trimmed by 2 bases and the J gene end by 4 bases; junction bases not matched to a gene: 7. The CDR3 is made up of 14 amino acids. Germline V lookup: CDR1 GTSNPN, CDR2 SVGIG (reference sequence). In nucleotides, the CDR3 is TGTGCCTGGAGTCCGCCCGGGACAGTAGAGACCCAGTACTTC. Translated, it gives CAWSPPGTVETQYF.

Many counts were recorded for this clonotype. The V and J genes are TRBV3-1 and TRBJ2-1; a weak D match, TRBD2 (6 bases). The CDR3 runs 16 residues. Trimming removed 4 bases at V and 3 bases at J, with 16 bases between. Germline CDR1 is LGHDT and CDR2 is YNNKEL (reference sequence). Here the CDR3 reads CASSPGGQNFYNEQFF. The CDR3 DNA sequence: TGTGCCAGCAGCCCAGGAGGGCAGAACTTCTACAATGAGCAGTTCTTC.

For this clonotype: Just one base apart from a much larger clone, this may be a read error. The V call is TRBV6-1, the J call TRBJ1-2; D gene unclear. CDR3 length equals 13 residues. The germline V gene has CDR1 MNHNS and CDR2 SASEGT. V shed 5 bases and J shed 4 bases, with 11 bases lying between them. This chain's CDR3 is CASSNPDGYGYTF. In nucleotides, the CDR3 is TGTGCCAGCAGTAACCCGGACGGCTATGGCTACACCTTC.

This clonotype was found many times. This rearrangement joins TRBV20-1 to TRBJ1-1, with 7 bases identical to TRBD1. V shed 6 bases and J 8 bases; nucleotides not matched to a gene: 18. The length of the CDR3 is 15 residues. Germline V CDR1 and CDR2: DFQATT, SNEGSKA (reference sequence). CDR3 in amino acids: CSAPQGGGARLEAFF. The CDR3 DNA is TGCAGTGCCCCGCAGGGGGGGGGGGCGAGGTTAGAAGCTTTCTTT.

Concerning this clonotype: A much larger clonotype is one base distant, so this may be a read error. The chain recombines TRBV3-1 with TRBJ2-5, with D possibly matching TRBD2 (5 bases). CDR3 size: 15 residues. Germline CDR1 and CDR2: LGHDT and YNNKEL (reference sequence). V shed 5 bases and J shed 3 bases, with 16 bases lying between them. The CDR3: CASSCIGSSKETQYF. CDR3 coding DNA: TGTGCCAGCAGCTGTATTGGGAGTAGCAAAGAGACCCAGTACTTC.

With regard to this clonotype: In this CDR3 the conserved last residue, phenylalanine or tryptophan, is missing, so a read error is likely. The limits of the CDR3 on the DNA are not certain, so only TCRdb's listed CDR3 is given. CDR3 residues: CASSFQTWYEQYFGP. The chain recombines TRBV11-2 with TRBJ2-4; TRBD2 reflects the table's D call only, with no check against the DNA. Germline V gives CDR1 SGHAT, CDR2 FQNNGV. The CDR3 region is 15 residues in length, termini included.

There are many counts of this clonotype. The chain couples TRBV12-3 or TRBV12-4 to TRBJ2-6; D perhaps matches TRBD2 (5 bases). V shed 6 bases and J shed 5 bases, with 11 bases lying between them. The CDR3 length is 14 residues. CDR3 amino acids: CASRHSGRANVLTF. CDR3 DNA sequence: TGTGCCAGCAGGCACTCCGGGAGGGCCAACGTCCTGACTTTC.

This clonotype was seen repeatedly, ten times or more. V usage is TRBV11-3 and J usage is TRBJ2-1; a weak D match, TRBD2 (5 bases). This CDR3 region has 14 residues. CDR1 is SGHNT and CDR2 is YENEEA in the germline V gene. The germline V and J ends were trimmed by 5 bases and 6 bases, with 14 bases remaining between them. CDR3 nucleotides: TGTGCCAGCAGCACCCCATTAGCGAGCAATGAGCAGTTCTTC. As protein: CASSTPLASNEQFF. Complete variable domain (other parts from reference TRBV11-3 and TRBJ2-1): EAGVVQSPRYKIIEKKQPVAFWCNPISGHNTLYWYLQNLGQGPELLIRYENEEAVDDSQLPKDRFSAERLKGVDSTLKIQPAELGDSAVYLCASSTPLASNEQFFGPGTRLTVL.

The table lists this clonotype with many counts. The chain joins TRBV5-8 to TRBJ2-6; unclear D gene. CDR1 and CDR2 from the germline V gene are SGHTS and YDEGEE. The CDR3 consists of 17 residues. The ends were cut back, 2 bases at V and 0 bases at J, with 12 bases in the middle. This CDR3 is CASSFSIGYSGANVLTF. The DNA of the CDR3 is TGTGCCAGCAGCTTTTCTATCGGATACTCTGGGGCCAACGTCCTGACTTTC.

This clonotype was observed at least ten times. The chain couples TRBV12-3 or TRBV12-4 to TRBJ2-1, with D perhaps given as TRBD1 or TRBD2 (5 bases each). Trimming shortened V by 3 bases and J by 8 bases, and 23 bases separated the two germline ends. The CDR3 totals 17 residues. In nucleotides, the CDR3 is TGTGCCAGCAGTTTGATTTATACTAGGGGATTGCGGGATGAGCAGTTCTTC. Its protein product is CASSLIYTRGLRDEQFF.

This clonotype appeared many times. The rearrangement uses TRBV27 and TRBJ2-1; 7 bases agree with TRBD1. CDR1 and CDR2 from the germline V gene are MNHEY and SMNVEV (reference sequence). The CDR3 sequence is 15 residues long. V dropped 4 bases and J dropped 6; count of bases not matched to a gene: 9. The CDR3: CASSSRDSPSNEQFF. The CDR3 coding sequence is TGTGCCAGCAGTTCAAGGGACAGCCCAAGCAATGAGCAGTTCTTC.

The V call is TRBV6-1, the J call TRBJ1-2, with D unresolved. The CDR3 length is 15 residues. Germline CDR1 and CDR2: MNHNS and SASEGT. V dropped 2 bases and J dropped 0 bases, with 10 bases sitting between them. The CDR3 DNA follows: TGTGCCAGCAGTGAACTAAGGCTATCTAACTATGGCTACACCTTC. It codes for CASSELRLSNYGYTF.

The V and J genes are TRBV28 and TRBJ2-3, with D tentatively TRBD2 (6 bases). Germline loops: CDR1 MDHEN, CDR2 SYDVKM. This CDR3 has 15 amino acids. Trimming left V 3 bases short and J 4 bases short, with 14 bases between. CDR3 protein: CASSFFREISDTQYF. CDR3 in DNA: TGTGCCAGCAGTTTTTTCCGGGAGATTTCAGATACGCAGTATTTT.

This clonotype showed up many times. The DNA for the CDR3 is TGTGCCAGCAGCAAATCGGATTGGGAGACCCAGTACTTC. Protein: CASSKSDWETQYF. The chain combines TRBV9 with TRBJ2-5; D is unclear. This CDR3 region has 13 residues. CDR1 and CDR2 (germline): SGDLS, YYNGEE. The V gene lost 4 bases and the J gene lost 5 bases, with 12 bases spanning the gap.

The table lists this clonotype with many counts. This rearrangement joins TRBV6-2 or TRBV6-3 to TRBJ1-6; TRBD1 agrees at 9 bases. This CDR3 comprises 17 residues. V shed 4 bases and J 0 bases; nucleotides not matched to a gene: 4. CDR1 and CDR2 from the germline V gene are MNHEY and SVGEGT. This chain's CDR3 is CASSFGQGSSYNSPLHF. The CDR3 DNA is TGTGCCAGCAGTTTCGGACAGGGGAGCTCCTATAATTCACCCCTCCACTTT.

This clonotype was found many times. The chain uses TRBV10-3 and TRBJ1-1; TRBD1 aligns across 7 bases. The length of the CDR3 is 13 residues. The V and J ends lost 6 bases and 3 bases, in that order; junction bases with no gene match: 4. CDR1 and CDR2 from the germline V gene are ENHRY and SYGVKD. The DNA of the CDR3 is TGTGCCATCAGCAGGGGGTCGGACACTGAAGCTTTCTTT. Its translation: CAISRGSDTEAFF.